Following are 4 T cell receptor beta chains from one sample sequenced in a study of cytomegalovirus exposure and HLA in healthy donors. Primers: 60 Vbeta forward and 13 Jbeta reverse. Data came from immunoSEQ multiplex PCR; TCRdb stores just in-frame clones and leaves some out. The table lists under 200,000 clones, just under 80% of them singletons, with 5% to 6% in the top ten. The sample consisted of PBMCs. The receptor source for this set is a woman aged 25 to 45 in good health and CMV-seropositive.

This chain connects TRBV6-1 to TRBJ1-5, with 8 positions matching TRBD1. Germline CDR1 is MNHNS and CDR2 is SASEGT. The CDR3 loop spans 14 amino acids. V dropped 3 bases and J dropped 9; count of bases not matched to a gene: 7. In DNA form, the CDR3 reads TGTGCCAGCAGTGAGGGACAGGCCAAGAGGCCCCAGCATTTT. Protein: CASSEGQAKRPQHF.

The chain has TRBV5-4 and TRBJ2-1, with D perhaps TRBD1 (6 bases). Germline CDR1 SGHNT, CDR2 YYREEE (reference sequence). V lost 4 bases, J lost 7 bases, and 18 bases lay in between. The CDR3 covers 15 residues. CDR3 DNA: TGTGCCAGCAGCACCGGACAGAAGCCGGATAATGAGCAGTTCTTC. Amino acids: CASSTGQKPDNEQFF.

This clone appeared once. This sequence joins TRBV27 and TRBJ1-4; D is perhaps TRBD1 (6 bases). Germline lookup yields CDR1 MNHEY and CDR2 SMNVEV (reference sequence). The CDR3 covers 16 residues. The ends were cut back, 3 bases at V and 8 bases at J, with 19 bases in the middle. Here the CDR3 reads CASSFLSSGGPEKLFF. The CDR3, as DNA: TGTGCCAGCAGTTTTTTATCGTCGGGGGGCCCGGAAAAACTGTTTTTT.

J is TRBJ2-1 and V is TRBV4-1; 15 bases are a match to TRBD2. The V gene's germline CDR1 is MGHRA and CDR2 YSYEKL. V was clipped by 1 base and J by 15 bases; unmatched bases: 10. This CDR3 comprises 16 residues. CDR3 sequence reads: CASSQVEGTSGGPGFF. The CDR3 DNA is TGCGCCAGCAGCCAAGTCGAGGGGACTAGCGGGGGGCCTGGGTTCTTC.